This TCR beta chain is from a study of early T cells in non-severe SARS-CoV-2 infection. This clonotype came up many times. The library protocol tagged individual cDNA molecules with unique molecular identifiers. TCRdb independently ran MiXCR on the 5' RACE reads; one entry per CDR3 protein. The data show some 40,000 distinct CDR3 sequences, roughly an eighth seen once. Germline V CDR1 and CDR2: SGHTA, FQGNSA. This CDR3 has 16 amino acids. J lost 6 bases, V lost 2 bases, and 9 bases had no gene match. The rearrangement joins TRBV7-2 to TRBJ2-7, with 11 positions matching TRBD2. Sequencing was carried out using whole blood. The TCR originated in an adult who was a healthcare worker with PCR-confirmed SARS-CoV-2 infection or an uninfected control (not recorded which). The CDR3 nucleotides read TGTGCCAGCAGCTTACCCTTAGCGGGAGGGTCTGCCGAGCAGTACTTC. This sequence encodes CASSLPLAGGSAEQYF.